A selection of T cell receptor beta chains follows, all from one sample in a study of blood T cells in healthy people across ages. Using its own MiXCR run on the 5' RACE reads, TCRdb lists one record per CDR3 protein. Here the sample spans about 2 million distinct CDR3 sequences, 40% to 55% being singletons. The specimen was blood. Source of these receptors: a woman aged 40-49 years in good health. CDR3s include the opening cysteine and the closing phenylalanine or tryptophan. The D gene is left open where the match is weak. Clone size, where shown, is once, few, many, or a class for clones that have expanded.

d_call	cdr3_length	j_call	clone_size	v_call	cdr3_aa	cdr3_nt
TRBD2	18	TRBJ2-5	.	TRBV7-2	CASSLERLAGDLLQTQYF	TGTGCCAGCAGCTTAGAGAGACTAGCGGGGGACCTTTTGCAGACCCAGTACTTC
TRBD2	16	TRBJ2-5	few	TRBV7-2	CASSLRTSGGTTEQYF	TGTGCCAGCAGCCTCAGGACTAGCGGAGGGACTACGGAGCAGTACTTC
TRBD2	14	TRBJ2-7	.	TRBV27	CASTKLAGRYEQYF	TGTGCCAGCACCAAACTAGCGGGGCGATACGAGCAGTACTTC
.	13	TRBJ1-2	.	TRBV27	CASSVGHLGGYTF	TGTGCCAGCAGCGTAGGACACCTTGGGGGCTACACCTTC
TRBD1	16	TRBJ2-4	few	TRBV20-1	CSLIRGSNLPKNIQYF	TGCAGTTTAATCAGGGGGTCGAATTTACCCAAAAACATTCAGTACTTC
.	15	TRBJ2-7	.	TRBV7-2	CASSFPSWGDYEQYF	TGTGCCAGCAGCTTCCCTAGCTGGGGGGACTACGAGCAGTACTTC
TRBD2	16	TRBJ2-3	.	TRBV29-1	CSVSRTSGGGADTQYF	TGCAGCGTTTCCCGGACTAGCGGGGGGGGCGCAGATACGCAGTATTTT
TRBD1	12	TRBJ2-1	many	TRBV4-3	CASSRPGGEQFF	TGCGCCAGCAGCCGACCAGGGGGCGAGCAGTTCTTC
.	15	TRBJ1-1	once	TRBV7-2	CPSFLGALMNTEAFF	TGTCCCAGCTTCCTGGGGGCCCTTATGAACACTGAAGCTTTCTTT
.	16	TRBJ1-2	.	TRBV7-2	CASSLAPGADSYGYTF	TGTGCCAGCAGCTTAGCGCCTGGGGCCGATAGCTATGGCTACACCTTC
.	12	TRBJ2-5	few	TRBV20-1	CSAPVSQETQYF	TGCAGTGCTCCCGTCAGCCAAGAGACCCAGTACTTC
.	15	TRBJ1-5	.	TRBV15	CATSRPEGGYQPQHF	TGTGCCACCAGCAGGCCCGAGGGCGGATATCAGCCCCAGCATTTT
.	13	TRBJ2-7	.	TRBV5-6	CASLRDRGTEQYF	TGTGCCAGCCTCCGGGACCGGGGCACCGAGCAGTACTTC
.	11	TRBJ2-1	.	TRBV7-9	CASSLMGEQFF	TGTGCCAGCAGTCTAATGGGTGAGCAGTTCTTC
.	14	TRBJ1-2	.	TRBV5-5	CASSRSTDYYGYTF	TGTGCCAGCAGCCGGTCGACAGACTACTATGGCTACACCTTC
.	14	TRBJ1-2	few	TRBV28	CASKARGGFYGYTF	TGTGCCAGCAAGGCCCGGGGGGGCTTCTATGGCTACACCTTC
.	16	TRBJ2-5	.	TRBV4-1	CASSQDRAANQETQYF	TGCGCCAGCAGCCAAGATCGGGCAGCGAACCAAGAGACCCAGTACTTC
.	14	TRBJ1-1	.	TRBV6-2/TRBV6-3	CASSFTIGGSEAFF	TGTGCCAGCAGTTTTACTATCGGGGGTTCTGAAGCTTTCTTT
.	13	TRBJ1-2	once	TRBV28	CASRGDATPSYTF	TGTGCCAGCAGGGGGGACGCCACCCCTAGCTACACCTTC
.	14	TRBJ2-1	few	TRBV6-2/TRBV6-3	CASSTSLSYNEQFF	TGTGCCAGCAGTACCTCTCTATCCTACAATGAGCAGTTCTTC
.	15	TRBJ2-1	.	TRBV27	CASSLDNLTYNEQFF	TGTGCCAGCTCCTTGGACAATCTAACTTACAATGAGCAGTTCTTC
TRBD2	14	TRBJ2-7	few	TRBV28	CATERLAGAYEQYF	TGTGCCACCGAGAGACTAGCGGGGGCCTACGAGCAGTACTTC
.	16	TRBJ1-1	once	TRBV7-8	CASSLGPGYSNTEAFF	TGTGCCAGCAGCTTAGGACCGGGCTACTCGAACACTGAAGCTTTCTTT
TRBD2	18	TRBJ2-1	few	TRBV24-1	CATSDLRTSGISYNEQFF	TGTGCCACCAGTGATTTGCGGACTAGCGGAATCTCCTACAATGAGCAGTTCTTC
.	14	TRBJ1-5	.	TRBV20-1	CSARGQYSNQLQHF	TGCAGTGCTAGAGGCCAGTATAGCAATCAGCTCCAGCATTTT
.	13	TRBJ1-2	.	TRBV6-1	CASSEARRSQYTF	TGTGCCAGCAGTGAAGCGAGGCGGAGTCAGTACACCTTC
TRBD1	16	TRBJ2-5	.	TRBV12-3/TRBV12-4	CASSRRQGFFQETQYF	TGTGCCAGCAGCCGGAGACAGGGCTTTTTCCAAGAGACCCAGTACTTC
TRBD2	16	TRBJ2-1	.	TRBV6-1	CASSIQRGVNYNEQFF	TGTGCCAGCAGTATTCAACGGGGGGTTAACTACAATGAGCAGTTCTTC
TRBD2	16	TRBJ2-1	.	TRBV12-3/TRBV12-4	CASQIAGFSSYNEQFF	TGTGCCAGTCAAATAGCGGGGTTTAGCTCCTACAATGAGCAGTTCTTC
.	17	TRBJ2-1	few	TRBV3-1	CASSQAGVSASYNEQFF	TGTGCCAGCAGCCAAGCAGGGGTTAGCGCGTCCTACAATGAGCAGTTCTTC
TRBD1	14	TRBJ2-7	.	TRBV12-3/TRBV12-4	CASRRTGDYGEQYF	TGTGCCAGCAGACGGACAGGGGATTATGGCGAGCAGTACTTC
TRBD2	16	TRBJ2-5	few	TRBV5-1	CASSPGLADLQETQYF	TGCGCCAGCAGCCCCGGACTAGCGGACCTCCAAGAGACCCAGTACTTC
TRBD2	16	TRBJ2-2	.	TRBV27	CASRIQTSLNTGELFF	TGTGCCAGCAGGATCCAGACTAGCTTGAACACCGGGGAGCTGTTTTTT
TRBD1	16	TRBJ1-2	few	TRBV10-3	CAISPGTGGWINGYTF	TGTGCCATCAGTCCCGGGACAGGAGGCTGGATAAATGGCTACACCTTC
TRBD1	15	TRBJ1-2	.	TRBV28	CASSLTGGRIYGYTF	TGTGCCAGCAGCCTCACAGGGGGCCGTATCTATGGCTACACCTTC
.	15	TRBJ2-1	.	TRBV27	CASSLFWQGAYEQFF	TGTGCCAGCAGTTTATTTTGGCAGGGCGCCTACGAGCAGTTCTTC
TRBD2	15	TRBJ2-7	few	TRBV28	CASSLGTSATYEQYF	TGTGCCAGCAGTCTAGGGACTAGCGCTACCTACGAGCAGTACTTC
.	13	TRBJ2-7	.	TRBV2	CARSSAPYNEQYF	TGTGCCAGATCTAGCGCACCTTACAATGAGCAGTACTTC
TRBD2	17	TRBJ2-5	few	TRBV20-1	CSWGLASGGHLQETQYF	TGCAGTTGGGGGTTGGCTAGCGGGGGGCACTTACAAGAGACCCAGTACTTC
TRBD2	19	TRBJ2-1	few	TRBV4-3	CASSQRRPGTSGGINEQFF	TGCGCCAGCAGCCAGAGAAGGCCAGGGACTAGCGGGGGGATTAATGAGCAGTTCTTC
.	15	TRBJ1-1	.	TRBV4-2	CASSQVPNRVSEAFF	TGTGCCAGCAGCCAAGTCCCTAACAGGGTCTCTGAAGCTTTCTTT
.	14	TRBJ2-5	once	TRBV7-3	CASSLVGPDETQYF	TGTGCCAGCAGCTTAGTGGGGCCAGACGAGACCCAGTACTTC
TRBD1	16	TRBJ1-2	few	TRBV20-1	CSARRTRDRLIYGYTF	TGCAGTGCTAGGAGAACCCGGGACAGGTTGATCTATGGCTACACCTTC
.	14	TRBJ1-1	.	TRBV28	CASSLWTVRTEAFF	TGTGCCAGCAGTTTATGGACGGTCCGCACTGAAGCTTTCTTT
TRBD2	15	TRBJ2-5	few	TRBV28	CASSNPSGGKGTQYF	TGTGCCAGCAGTAATCCTAGCGGGGGGAAGGGGACCCAGTACTTC
TRBD1	13	TRBJ1-1	few	TRBV7-9	CASSQGGYTEAFF	TGTGCCAGCAGTCAGGGGGGGTACACTGAAGCTTTCTTT
TRBD2	17	TRBJ2-5	.	TRBV7-2	CASSLALASGGKETQYF	TGTGCCAGTAGCTTAGCGCTAGCTAGCGGGGGGAAAGAGACCCAGTACTTC
.	14	TRBJ1-1	few	TRBV10-3	CAISLRGGYTEAFF	TGTGCCATCAGCCTGAGGGGAGGATACACTGAAGCTTTCTTT
TRBD2	17	TRBJ2-3	.	TRBV29-1	CSVEATILAGQTDTQYF	TGCAGCGTTGAAGCGACAATACTAGCGGGGCAGACAGATACGCAGTATTTT
TRBD1	14	TRBJ1-2	few	TRBV28	CAVPRTGSYYGYTF	TGTGCCGTACCTCGGACAGGCTCCTACTATGGCTACACCTTC
TRBD2	15	TRBJ2-5	few	TRBV6-6	CASSYQRGRQETQYF	TGTGCCAGCAGTTACCAGCGGGGAAGGCAAGAGACCCAGTACTTC
TRBD2	14	TRBJ2-3	.	TRBV20-1	CSAPFGGATDTQYF	TGCAGTGCTCCCTTCGGGGGGGCCACAGATACGCAGTATTTT
TRBD2	17	TRBJ2-3	.	TRBV5-5	CASSFVSVSAGGDTQYF	TGTGCCAGCAGCTTCGTGAGCGTGTCGGCGGGGGGAGATACGCAGTATTTT
TRBD1	15	TRBJ2-5	.	TRBV7-9	CASSATGAPKETQYF	TGTGCCAGCAGCGCTACAGGGGCCCCGAAAGAGACCCAGTACTTC
TRBD1	16	TRBJ2-5	.	TRBV5-1	CASSLGAGTGAETQYF	TGCGCCAGCAGCTTGGGTGCCGGGACAGGGGCCGAGACCCAGTACTTC
.	12	TRBJ1-1	.	TRBV7-2	CASSLQGIEAFF	TGTGCCAGCAGCTTACAAGGGATTGAAGCTTTCTTT
.	16	TRBJ2-7	once	TRBV3-1	CASSQGWGAGINEQYF	TGTGCCAGCAGCCAAGGATGGGGGGCCGGGATAAACGAGCAGTACTTC
TRBD1	14	TRBJ1-5	.	TRBV28	CASSEPGQGQPQHF	TGTGCCAGCAGCGAGCCGGGACAGGGTCAGCCCCAGCATTTT
.	12	TRBJ2-3	few	TRBV7-2	CASSHNEDTQYF	TGTGCCAGCAGCCATAACGAGGATACGCAGTATTTT